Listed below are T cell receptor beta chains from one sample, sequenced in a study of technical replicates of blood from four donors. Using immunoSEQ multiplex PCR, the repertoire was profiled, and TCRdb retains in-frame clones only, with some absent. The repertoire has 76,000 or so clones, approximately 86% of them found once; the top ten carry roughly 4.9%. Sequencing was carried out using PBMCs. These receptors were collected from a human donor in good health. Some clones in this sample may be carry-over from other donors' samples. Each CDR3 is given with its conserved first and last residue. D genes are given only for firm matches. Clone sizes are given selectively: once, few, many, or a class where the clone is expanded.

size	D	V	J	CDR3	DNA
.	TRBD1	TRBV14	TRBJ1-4	CASSQGQGFNEKLFF	TGTGCCAGCAGCCAAGGACAGGGGTTTAATGAAAAACTGTTTTTT
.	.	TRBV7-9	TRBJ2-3	CASSLPPNGTSTDTQYF	TGTGCCAGCAGCTTACCCCCGAACGGGACTAGCACAGATACGCAGTATTTT
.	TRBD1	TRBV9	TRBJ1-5	CASSVGIGTGSFGEHSNQPQHF	TGTGCCAGCAGCGTAGGAATCGGGACAGGGTCATTCGGGGAGCATAGCAATCAGCCCCAGCATTTT
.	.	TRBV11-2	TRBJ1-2	CASSPHGSHGYTF	TGTGCCAGCAGCCCCCATGGCTCTCATGGCTACACCTTC
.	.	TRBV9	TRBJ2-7	CASSDGFSYEQYF	TGTGCCAGCAGCGACGGGTTTTCCTACGAGCAGTACTTC
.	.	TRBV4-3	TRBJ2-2	CASSQEGGFGELFF	TGCGCCAGCAGCCAAGAAGGCGGTTTCGGGGAGCTGTTTTTT
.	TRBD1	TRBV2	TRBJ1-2	CASSRGQGNYGYTF	TGTGCCAGCAGTCGCGGACAGGGGAACTATGGCTACACCTTC
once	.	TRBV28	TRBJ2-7	CASNHRAPYEQYF	TGTGCCAGCAACCACAGGGCTCCCTACGAGCAGTACTTC
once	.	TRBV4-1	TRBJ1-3	CASSLARNPTRFGGNTIYF	TGCGCCAGCAGCCTAGCCCGCAATCCGACGCGATTTGGTGGAAACACCATATATTTT
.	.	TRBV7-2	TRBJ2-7	CASSLAGVEQYF	TGTGCCAGCAGCTTAGCAGGGGTCGAGCAGTACTTC
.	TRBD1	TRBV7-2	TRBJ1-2	CASIRDRGGRGYTF	TGTGCCAGCATCCGGGACAGGGGGGGTAGAGGCTACACCTTC
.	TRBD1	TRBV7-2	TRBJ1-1	CASSLAPGQGAGTEAFF	TGTGCCAGCAGCTTAGCCCCCGGACAGGGAGCCGGCACTGAAGCTTTCTTT
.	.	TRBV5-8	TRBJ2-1	CASSLWGGPGHLNNEQFF	TGTGCCAGCAGCTTGTGGGGGGGCCCGGGACACCTAAACAATGAGCAGTTCTTC
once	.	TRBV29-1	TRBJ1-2	CSAVQGIYGYTF	TGCAGCGCGGTCCAGGGGATTTATGGCTACACCTTC
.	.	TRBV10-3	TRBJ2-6	CAIGDSGANALTF	TGTGCCATTGGCGACTCTGGGGCCAACGCCCTGACTTTC
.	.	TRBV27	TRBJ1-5	CASSLFGGANSNQPQHF	TGTGCCAGCAGTTTATTCGGGGGGGCTAATAGCAATCAGCCCCAGCATTTT
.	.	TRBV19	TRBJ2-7	CASTAWAGAEQYF	TGTGCCAGTACTGCCTGGGCGGGTGCCGAGCAGTACTTC
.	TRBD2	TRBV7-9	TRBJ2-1	CASSPLGREGRDEQFF	TGTGCCAGCAGCCCCCTCGGGCGGGAGGGCCGGGATGAGCAGTTCTTC
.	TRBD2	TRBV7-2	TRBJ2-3	CASSPRLAGGKLDTQYF	TGTGCCAGCAGCCCTCGACTAGCGGGGGGAAAATTAGATACGCAGTATTTT
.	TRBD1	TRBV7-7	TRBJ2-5	CASSRTGTAGTQYF	TGTGCCAGCAGCCGCACAGGGACAGCAGGGACCCAGTACTTC
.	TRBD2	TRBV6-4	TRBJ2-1	CASIRGLADYNEQFF	TGTGCCAGCATTCGTGGGCTAGCGGATTACAATGAGCAGTTCTTC
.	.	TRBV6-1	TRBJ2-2	CASSEVVRGTGELFF	TGTGCCAGCAGTGAAGTTGTCAGGGGAACCGGGGAGCTGTTTTTT
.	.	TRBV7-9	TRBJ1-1	CASTYNTNTEAFF	TGTGCCAGCACTTACAATACGAACACTGAAGCTTTCTTT
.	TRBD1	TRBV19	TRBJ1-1	CASSILGTGRTEAFF	TGTGCCAGTAGTATCCTAGGGACAGGGAGAACTGAAGCTTTCTTT
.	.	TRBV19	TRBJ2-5	CASSDRREKETQYF	TGTGCCAGTAGCGATAGGAGGGAAAAAGAGACCCAGTACTTC
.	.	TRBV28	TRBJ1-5	CASRPDRYSNQPQHF	TGTGCCAGCAGACCCGACAGATATAGCAATCAGCCCCAGCATTTT
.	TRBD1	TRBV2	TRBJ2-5	CASSPRQGIQETQYF	TGTGCCAGCAGTCCCCGACAGGGAATACAAGAGACCCAGTACTTC
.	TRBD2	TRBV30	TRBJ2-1	CAWSAHSTGLAVNEQFF	TGTGCCTGGAGTGCCCACAGTACGGGACTAGCGGTCAATGAGCAGTTCTTC
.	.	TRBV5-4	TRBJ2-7	CASSPVGGQRQYF	TGTGCCAGCAGCCCCGTAGGGGGACAACGACAGTACTTC
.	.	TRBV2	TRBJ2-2	CASSDTLDSSVAGELFF	TGTGCCAGCAGTGACACGCTGGACAGCTCGGTGGCCGGGGAGCTGTTTTTT
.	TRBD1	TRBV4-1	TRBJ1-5	CASSQTTGSEWPQHF	TGCGCCAGCAGCCAAACGACAGGGTCGGAATGGCCCCAGCATTTT
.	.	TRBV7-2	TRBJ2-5	CASSLARNQETQYF	TGTGCCAGCAGCTTAGCGAGGAACCAAGAGACCCAGTACTTC
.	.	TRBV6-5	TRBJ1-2	CASRPAGRGYGYTF	TGTGCCAGCAGGCCGGCGGGGAGGGGATATGGCTACACCTTC
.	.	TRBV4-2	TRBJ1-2	CASSQIIGPGDHYGYTF	TGTGCCAGCAGCCAGATCATCGGTCCAGGGGATCACTATGGCTACACCTTC